These 29 T cell receptor beta chains originate from one sample sequenced in a study of blood T cell repertoires in COVID-19. The data were produced by immunoSEQ multiplex PCR, yet TCRdb's version contains in-frame clones alone and is incomplete. The data hold fewer than 250,000 clones, with less than 80% observed a single time. The sample comprised peripheral blood. The receptors originated from a woman aged 45-60 years with acute or convalescent COVID-19.

The rearrangement joins TRBV10-3 to TRBJ1-1; D remains ambiguous. The CDR3 consists of 14 residues. Germline CDR1 ENHRY, CDR2 SYGVKD. Trimming left V 6 bases short and J 1 base short, with 12 bases between. CDR3 sequence (DNA): TGTGCCATCAGGCCGGGGTTGGAGAACACTGAAGCTTTCTTT. Translating gives CAIRPGLENTEAFF.

J is TRBJ1-5 and V is TRBV3-1 (or the pseudogene TRBV3-2), with D perhaps matching TRBD1 (6 bases). Trimming pared 5 bases from V and 4 bases from J, leaving 15 bases between. CDR1 LGHDT and CDR2 YNNKEL come from the germline V gene (reference sequence). The CDR3 spans 15 residues. CDR3 DNA sequence: TGTGCCAGCAGCGAGAAGGGGGGGAGGAATCAGCCCCAGCATTTT. As protein: CASSEKGGRNQPQHF.

This clone has only one observation. V and J are TRBV5-4 and TRBJ1-1; D is uncertain. CDR1 and CDR2 from the germline V gene are SGHNT and YYREEE (reference sequence). The CDR3 covers 12 residues. V gave up 0 bases and J gave up 10 bases, with 10 bases separating them. The CDR3 DNA reads TGTGCCAGCAGCTTGGATACGCGAGGAGCTTTCTTT. It translates to CASSLDTRGAFF.

V usage is TRBV18 and J usage is TRBJ1-1; 8 bases fit TRBD1. Germline V gene sequence: CDR1 KGHSH, CDR2 LQKENI. Trimming at V came to 6 bases and at J to 7 bases, leaving 7 bases not matched to a gene. This CDR3 has 13 amino acids. In DNA form, the CDR3 reads TGTGCCAGCTCCTCAGGGGGCGATGGTGAAGCTTTCTTT. Protein: CASSSGGDGEAFF.

V gene TRBV6-6 combines with J gene TRBJ1-1; D unresolved. Deletions cut 2 bases from V and 6 bases from J, with 7 bases between. The germline gives CDR1 MNHNY, CDR2 SVGAGI (reference sequence). CDR3 size: 12 residues. CDR3 coding DNA: TGTGCCAGCAGTTACGGCGGGTCTGAAGCTTTCTTT. Amino acids: CASSYGGSEAFF.

The chain uses TRBV18 and TRBJ2-1; D call uncertain. V shed 0 bases and J shed 6 bases, with 12 bases lying between them. The CDR3 is made up of 15 amino acids. CDR1 KGHSH and CDR2 LQKENI come from the germline V gene. This CDR3 reads CASSPPLGVGNEQFF. In DNA, the CDR3 is TGTGCCAGCTCACCACCATTAGGAGTAGGCAATGAGCAGTTCTTC. The entire variable domain, with the rest obtained from reference TRBV18 and TRBJ2-1, is as follows: NAGVMQNPRHLVRRRGQEARLRCSPMKGHSHVYWYRQLPEEGLKFMVYLQKENIIDESGMPKERFSAEFPKEGPSILRIQQVVRGDSAAYFCASSPPLGVGNEQFFGPGTRLTVL.

The V and J genes are TRBV27 and TRBJ2-1; 11 bases align to TRBD2. Trimming at V came to 6 bases and at J to 4 bases, leaving 5 bases not matched to a gene. The germline V gene encodes CDR1 MNHEY and CDR2 SMNVEV (reference sequence). This CDR3 is 15 amino acids long. The DNA of the CDR3 is TGTGCCAGCAGAAGACTAGCGGGAAATTACAATGAGCAGTTCTTC. Translated: CASRRLAGNYNEQFF.

This clone has just one count. The chain carries TRBV28 and TRBJ2-1; 7 nucleotides align to TRBD2. Per germline, CDR1 MDHEN and CDR2 SYDVKM. V was pared by 6 bases and J by 9 bases, with 17 bases of the junction left unmatched. CDR3 length equals 16 residues. CDR3 nucleotides: TGTGCCAGCAGACCAGGAGGCATGGCGGGAGATACTGAGCAGTTCTTC. This codes for CASRPGGMAGDTEQFF.

The chain has TRBV12-3 or TRBV12-4 and TRBJ2-1, with 7 bases matching TRBD2. The CDR3 sequence is 13 residues long. Trimming took 9 bases from V and 5 from J; bases not matched to a gene: 7. The CDR3 DNA reads as TGTGCCAGTACCAATGCGGGGGACAATGAGCAGTTCTTC. This translates into CASTNAGDNEQFF.

This clone was observed a single time. The chain has TRBV27 and TRBJ2-1, with D possibly matching TRBD1 (5 bases). The V gene lost 6 bases and the J gene lost 8 bases, with 17 bases spanning the gap. The CDR3 sequence is 14 residues long. Germline V gene lookup returns CDR1 MNHEY and CDR2 SMNVEV (reference sequence). In DNA, the CDR3 is TGTGCCAGCAGCTCAGTTTCTTTAGGGGATGAGCAGTTCTTC. Protein product: CASSSVSLGDEQFF.

This chain uses TRBV4-1 with TRBJ2-1; D unclear. This CDR3 region has 14 residues. Germline CDR1 MGHRA, CDR2 YSYEKL. The ends were cut back, 1 base at V and 10 bases at J, with 14 bases in the middle. CDR3 loop: CASSQAGWVAEQFF. The CDR3 DNA sequence: TGCGCCAGCAGCCAAGCGGGTTGGGTAGCCGAGCAGTTCTTC.

The CDR3 DNA sequence: TGTGCCAGCAGCGCCCAAACGGGGACTGAAGCTTTCTTT. This codes for CASSAQTGTEAFF. The V and J genes are TRBV9 and TRBJ1-1; no reliable D call. This CDR3 region has 13 residues. Per the germline V gene, CDR1 is SGDLS and CDR2 is YYNGEE. V gave up 3 bases and J gave up 5 bases, with 11 bases separating them.

This rearrangement joins TRBV5-1 to TRBJ2-1, with D perhaps matching TRBD1 (6 bases). V lost 4 bases and J lost 0, with 11 bases in between. CDR1 is SGHRS, CDR2 YFSETQ, per germline. CDR3 size: 15 residues. CDR3 region: CASSPDRSSYNEQFF. CDR3 DNA: TGCGCCAGCAGCCCCGACAGGAGCTCCTACAATGAGCAGTTCTTC.

The V call is TRBV5-6, the J call TRBJ1-2, with 7 positions matching TRBD1. The CDR3 extends over 14 amino acids. The germline V gene has CDR1 SGHDT and CDR2 YYEEEE. The V segment lost 4 bases and the J segment 4 bases; nucleotides outside the gene matches: 7. This CDR3 reads CASSPVGQPYGYTF. CDR3 DNA sequence: TGTGCCAGCAGCCCGGTGGGACAGCCCTATGGCTACACCTTC. Together with reference TRBV5-6 and TRBJ1-2, the CDR3 gives the full variable domain: DAGVTQSPTHLIKTRGQQVTLRCSPKSGHDTVSWYQQALGQGPQFIFQYYEEEERQRGNFPDRFSGHQFPNYSSELNVNALLLGDSALYLCASSPVGQPYGYTFGSGTRLTVV.

V usage is TRBV6-5 and J usage is TRBJ2-3; 7 nucleotides agree with TRBD1. From germline, CDR1 is MNHEY and CDR2 SVGAGI. Trimming at V came to 6 bases and at J to 7 bases, leaving 13 bases not matched to a gene. The CDR3 runs 15 residues. CDR3 residues: CASRLQGLLTNTQYF. DNA of the CDR3: TGTGCCAGCAGACTACAGGGGCTCCTTACGAATACGCAGTATTTT.

This clone has just one count. The V gene is TRBV19, the J gene TRBJ1-1; D ambiguous. The V end was cut by 3 bases, the J end by 6 bases, with 14 bases between. Germline CDR1 and CDR2: LNHDA and SQIVND (reference sequence). The CDR3 totals 14 residues. The CDR3 protein is CASSIGRSGAEAFF. The CDR3 DNA sequence: TGTGCCAGTAGTATTGGACGGAGCGGTGCTGAAGCTTTCTTT.

The chain couples TRBV5-1 to TRBJ2-2; D is perhaps TRBD2 (5 bases). V lost 4 bases, J lost 7 bases, and 17 bases lay in between. This CDR3 is 15 amino acids long. Per germline, CDR1 SGHRS and CDR2 YFSETQ. The CDR3 is CASSPVLAEGGELFF. CDR3 bases: TGCGCCAGCAGCCCGGTTCTAGCTGAGGGCGGGGAGCTGTTTTTT. Together with reference TRBV5-1 and TRBJ2-2, the CDR3 gives the full variable domain: KAGVTQTPRYLIKTRGQQVTLSCSPISGHRSVSWYQQTPGQGLQFLFEYFSETQRNKGNFPGRFSGRQFSNSRSEMNVSTLELGDSALYLCASSPVLAEGGELFFGEGSRLTVL.

The rearrangement joins TRBV5-5 to TRBJ1-2; 9 bases are a match to TRBD1. Unmatched junction bases numbered 13, after V lost 4 bases and J lost 9 bases. Germline V gene data show CDR1 as SGHKS and CDR2 as YYEKEE (reference sequence). CDR3 length: 15 residues. The CDR3 loop is CASSGSRQGGKSYTF. CDR3 nucleotides: TGTGCCAGCAGCGGATCCAGACAGGGGGGAAAAAGCTACACCTTC.

This clone was picked up a small number of times. This chain links TRBV18 with TRBJ2-7; 12 nucleotides agree with TRBD1. The germline V gene encodes CDR1 KGHSH and CDR2 LQKENI. The CDR3 has 14 amino acids. Germline trimming cut 5 bases from V and 2 bases from J; bases unmatched to any gene: 1. The DNA of the CDR3 is TGTGCCAGCTCAGGGGACAGGGGGCCCTACGAGCAGTACTTC. Residues: CASSGDRGPYEQYF.

This clone came up a few times. V and J are TRBV4-3 and TRBJ2-4; possible D gene TRBD1, 6 bases. The V gene lost 4 bases and the J gene lost 6 bases, with 13 bases spanning the gap. The CDR3 contains 14 residues. Germline CDR1 and CDR2: LGHNA and YSLEER. The CDR3 sequence is CASSRNRVGNIQYF. DNA for the CDR3: TGCGCCAGCAGCCGCAACAGGGTAGGAAACATTCAGTACTTC.

The chain employs TRBV2 and TRBJ2-4; 11 nucleotides match TRBD2. Looked up from germline, CDR1 is SNHLY and CDR2 is FYNNEI. V shed 6 bases and J 0 bases; nucleotides not matched to a gene: 13. This CDR3 is 19 amino acids long. The CDR3 here is CASSAGTSGESIAKNIQYF. CDR3 DNA sequence: TGTGCCAGCAGCGCCGGGACTAGCGGCGAGAGCATAGCCAAAAACATTCAGTACTTC.

The CDR3 reads CASSPSGGPTITDTQYF. The CDR3 nucleotides are TGTGCCAGTAGCCCAAGCGGGGGGCCCACCATCACAGATACGCAGTATTTT. This sequence joins TRBV19 and TRBJ2-3; 9 bases are shared with TRBD2. The CDR3 has 17 amino acids. Trimming at V came to 6 bases and at J to 2 bases, leaving 12 bases not matched to a gene. Germline V lookup: CDR1 LNHDA, CDR2 SQIVND (reference sequence).

The rearrangement uses TRBV5-4 and TRBJ1-6; D gene uncertain. The ends were cut back, 0 bases at V and 9 bases at J, with 13 bases in the middle. The germline V gene encodes CDR1 SGHNT and CDR2 YYREEE (reference sequence). The CDR3 is 15 residues long. This CDR3 reads CASSLVGVYGSPLHF. Written as DNA, the CDR3 is TGTGCCAGCAGCTTGGTCGGGGTGTATGGTTCACCCCTCCACTTT.

The chain employs TRBV10-3 and TRBJ1-1, with a weak D call TRBD1 (5 bases). The length of the CDR3 is 13 residues. V lost 4 bases to trimming and J lost 1 base, with 7 bases between them. The germline V gene encodes CDR1 ENHRY and CDR2 SYGVKD. The CDR3 nucleotides read TGTGCCATCAGTGGACAGCCGAACACTGAAGCTTTCTTT. Its protein is CAISGQPNTEAFF.

V usage is TRBV18 and J usage is TRBJ2-5; D ambiguous. This CDR3 region has 13 residues. Germline assignment: CDR1 KGHSH and CDR2 LQKENI. Trimming removed 2 bases at V and 4 bases at J, with 8 bases between. CDR3 in DNA: TGTGCCAGCTCACCATCCAGCGTAGAGACCCAGTACTTC. Its protein product is CASSPSSVETQYF.

The rearrangement joins TRBV19 to TRBJ1-5; D remains ambiguous. V was trimmed by 7 bases and J by 2 bases, leaving 18 bases between them. The CDR3 runs to 16 residues. Germline V gives CDR1 LNHDA, CDR2 SQIVND (reference sequence). The CDR3 DNA sequence: TGTGCCAGTACCTATAGATCGGGTACGGGCAATCAGCCCCAGCATTTT. It is translated as CASTYRSGTGNQPQHF.

The gene calls are TRBV28 and TRBJ1-1; 11 nucleotides align to TRBD1. The CDR3 length is 14 residues. V shed 5 bases, J shed 4 bases, and the junction held 3 bases outside the gene matches. Germline loops: CDR1 MDHEN, CDR2 SYDVKM. The CDR3 is CASSAGQGATEAFF. In nucleotides, the CDR3 is TGTGCCAGCAGTGCAGGACAGGGGGCCACTGAAGCTTTCTTT.

A few counts support this clone. The chain employs TRBV6-6 and TRBJ1-1, with 7 bases lining up with TRBD1. The V gene end was trimmed by 4 bases and the J gene end by 8 bases; junction bases not matched to a gene: 13. Germline lookup yields CDR1 MNHNY and CDR2 SVGAGI (reference sequence). The CDR3 loop spans 15 amino acids. In nucleotides, the CDR3 is TGTGCCAGCAGTTCACCCGGGGACAGTAGACAGGAAGCTTTCTTT. Translated, it gives CASSSPGDSRQEAFF.

The V and J genes are TRBV14 and TRBJ2-1, with 7 bases identical to TRBD2. Trimming cost V 5 bases and J 6 bases; bases outside gene matches: 1. Per germline, CDR1 SGHDN and CDR2 FVKESK. The CDR3 is 12 residues long. The CDR3 protein is CASSTGGNEQFF. The CDR3 DNA reads as TGTGCCAGCAGCACGGGGGGCAATGAGCAGTTCTTC. Using reference TRBV14 and TRBJ2-1 for the parts outside the CDR3, the full variable domain is EAGVTQFPSHSVIEKGQTVTLRCDPISGHDNLYWYRRVMGKEIKFLLHFVKESKQDESGMPNNRFLAERTGGTYSTLKVQPAELEDSGVYFCASSTGGNEQFFGPGTRLTVL.